A selection of T cell receptor beta chains follows, all from one sample in a study of blood T cells in healthy people across ages. TCRdb processed the 5' RACE reads anew with MiXCR; each CDR3 protein has one entry. The sample records about 1,400,000 distinct CDR3 sequences, around 39% being singletons. Sequences were obtained from blood. The receptors stem from a young woman in good health. Each CDR3 is given with its conserved first and last residue. Each record gives: clone size, D gene, J gene, V gene, CDR3 protein, CDR3 DNA. A D gene is named only where the DNA matches it firmly. Clone size appears in some rows only: once, few, many, or a class for an expanded clone.

clone_size: -; d_call: -; j_call: TRBJ2-1; v_call: TRBV28; cdr3_aa: CASARARPSYNEQFF; cdr3_nt: TGTGCCAGCGCCCGGGCTAGACCCTCCTACAATGAGCAGTTCTTC
clone_size: -; d_call: TRBD2; j_call: TRBJ2-1; v_call: TRBV6-5; cdr3_aa: CAGSYDGGRALGEQFF; cdr3_nt: TGTGCCGGCAGTTACGATGGCGGGAGGGCATTAGGTGAGCAGTTCTTC
clone_size: -; d_call: -; j_call: TRBJ2-5; v_call: TRBV20-1; cdr3_aa: CSASGGRFPYQETQYF; cdr3_nt: TGCAGTGCTAGCGGGGGGCGGTTCCCGTACCAAGAGACCCAGTACTTC
clone_size: few; d_call: -; j_call: TRBJ1-6; v_call: TRBV6-1; cdr3_aa: CASRLTGDNSPLHF; cdr3_nt: TGTGCCAGCAGGTTGACGGGTGATAATTCACCCCTCCACTTT
clone_size: -; d_call: TRBD1; j_call: TRBJ1-2; v_call: TRBV13; cdr3_aa: CASSSLGQWLGYTF; cdr3_nt: TGTGCCAGCAGTTCCTTGGGACAGTGGCTAGGCTACACCTTC
clone_size: -; d_call: TRBD1; j_call: TRBJ2-7; v_call: TRBV5-1; cdr3_aa: CARDQGPGGVCEQYF; cdr3_nt: TGCGCCCGCGACCAGGGGCCAGGGGGCGTTTGCGAGCAGTACTTC
clone_size: few; d_call: TRBD2; j_call: TRBJ2-3; v_call: TRBV7-2; cdr3_aa: CASSLATSGGRDTQYF; cdr3_nt: TGTGCCAGCAGCTTAGCGACTAGCGGGGGTCGGGATACGCAGTATTTT
clone_size: few; d_call: -; j_call: TRBJ1-2; v_call: TRBV28; cdr3_aa: CASSFGQPYYGYTF; cdr3_nt: TGTGCCAGCAGTTTCGGCCAGCCCTATTATGGCTACACCTTC
clone_size: -; d_call: -; j_call: TRBJ1-4; v_call: TRBV5-1; cdr3_aa: CASSSEGATNEKLFF; cdr3_nt: TGCGCCAGCAGCTCGGAGGGTGCTACTAATGAAAAACTGTTTTTT
clone_size: few; d_call: -; j_call: TRBJ2-1; v_call: TRBV7-9; cdr3_aa: CASSPDLGNEQFF; cdr3_nt: TGTGCCAGCAGCCCCGATTTGGGGAATGAGCAGTTCTTC
clone_size: -; d_call: TRBD2; j_call: TRBJ2-1; v_call: TRBV6-1; cdr3_aa: CASMTPSGMYNEQFF; cdr3_nt: TGTGCCAGCATGACCCCCAGCGGGATGTACAATGAGCAGTTCTTC
clone_size: -; d_call: -; j_call: TRBJ1-2; v_call: TRBV3-1; cdr3_aa: CASSQDSKGDYGYTF; cdr3_nt: TGTGCCAGCAGCCAAGATAGTAAAGGAGACTATGGCTACACCTTC
clone_size: -; d_call: -; j_call: TRBJ1-1; v_call: TRBV4-1; cdr3_aa: CASSHTLAGNTEAFF; cdr3_nt: TGCGCCAGCAGCCACACACTAGCGGGTAACACTGAAGCTTTCTTT
clone_size: -; d_call: TRBD1; j_call: TRBJ2-6; v_call: TRBV10-3; cdr3_aa: CAISESGTGGTGANVLTF; cdr3_nt: TGTGCCATCAGTGAGTCCGGGACAGGGGGCACTGGGGCCAACGTCCTGACTTTC
clone_size: once; d_call: TRBD2; j_call: TRBJ2-7; v_call: TRBV29-1; cdr3_aa: CSVGTTGSYNEQYF; cdr3_nt: TGCAGCGTGGGGACTACCGGCTCCTACAATGAGCAGTACTTC
clone_size: few; d_call: TRBD1; j_call: TRBJ2-7; v_call: TRBV20-1; cdr3_aa: CSAAPGQGAFEQYF; cdr3_nt: TGCAGTGCTGCCCCGGGACAGGGTGCGTTCGAGCAGTACTTC
clone_size: -; d_call: -; j_call: TRBJ2-3; v_call: TRBV7-3; cdr3_aa: CASSLRRDRTDTQYF; cdr3_nt: TGTGCCAGCAGCTTACGACGGGACCGTACAGATACGCAGTATTTT
clone_size: once; d_call: -; j_call: TRBJ1-2; v_call: TRBV9; cdr3_aa: CASSPGGVAGYTF; cdr3_nt: TGTGCCAGCAGCCCCGGGGGGGTGGCGGGCTACACCTTC
clone_size: -; d_call: -; j_call: TRBJ2-7; v_call: TRBV7-2; cdr3_aa: CASIPNSGFSYEQYF; cdr3_nt: TGTGCCAGCATCCCAAACAGCGGCTTCTCCTACGAGCAGTACTTC
clone_size: -; d_call: TRBD1; j_call: TRBJ1-5; v_call: TRBV6-1; cdr3_aa: CASSRGQGVGANQPQHF; cdr3_nt: TGTGCCAGCAGCCGCGGACAGGGGGTAGGGGCCAATCAGCCCCAGCATTTT
clone_size: -; d_call: -; j_call: TRBJ2-3; v_call: TRBV5-1; cdr3_aa: CASSPSREWDTQYF; cdr3_nt: TGCGCCAGCAGCCCCTCTCGGGAGTGGGATACGCAGTATTTT
clone_size: -; d_call: -; j_call: TRBJ2-3; v_call: TRBV12-3/TRBV12-4; cdr3_aa: CASSLLAISTDTQYF; cdr3_nt: TGTGCCAGCAGTTTGCTAGCGATTAGTACAGATACGCAGTATTTT
clone_size: -; d_call: -; j_call: TRBJ1-5; v_call: TRBV25-1; cdr3_aa: CASSESRQPNNQPQHF; cdr3_nt: TGTGCCAGCAGTGAATCCAGACAACCCAACAATCAGCCCCAGCATTTT
clone_size: -; d_call: TRBD2; j_call: TRBJ2-1; v_call: TRBV25-1; cdr3_aa: CASSEGLAAVQFF; cdr3_nt: TGTGCCAGCAGTGAAGGACTAGCTGCTGTCCAGTTCTTC
clone_size: -; d_call: TRBD2; j_call: TRBJ2-5; v_call: TRBV5-1; cdr3_aa: CAGSLWSSGYQETQYF; cdr3_nt: TGCGCCGGCAGCTTGTGGTCTAGCGGGTATCAAGAGACCCAGTACTTC